The 14 T cell receptor beta chains presented below share a single source sample, sequenced in a study of T cell repertoires in cytomegalovirus infection. Each CDR3 protein gets one entry after TCRdb re-called the reads with MiXCR. The table lists around 180,000 distinct CDR3 sequences, about 30% of them singletons. Sequenced material: PBMCs. Receptors were obtained from a human donor in good health (CMV status not recorded). Some clones in this sample may be carry-over from other donors' samples.

In its sample, this clonotype was seen a few times. The chain recombines TRBV7-2 with TRBJ2-7; maybe TRBD1 (6 bases). The germline V gene encodes CDR1 SGHTA and CDR2 FQGNSA. The CDR3 spans 16 residues. Trimming took 2 bases from V and 5 from J, leaving 19 bases between them. The CDR3 loop is CASSLILRYRAHEQYF. DNA of the CDR3: TGTGCCAGCAGCTTAATATTGAGATACAGGGCCCACGAGCAGTACTTC.

The chain recombines TRBV19 with TRBJ1-2; no clear D. Trimming removed 4 bases at V and 3 bases at J, with 15 bases between. CDR1 and CDR2 from the germline V gene are LNHDA and SQIVND (reference sequence). CDR3 length: 15 amino acids. The CDR3 nucleotides are TGTGCCAGTAGTACTCCCTCGGCCGGCGACTATGGCTACACCTTC. This encodes CASSTPSAGDYGYTF.

This clonotype has only a few counts. The rearrangement joins TRBV7-9 to TRBJ2-7; D gene unclear. The CDR3 contains 14 residues. Germline V gene lookup returns CDR1 SEHNR and CDR2 FQNEAQ (reference sequence). Trimming took 5 bases from V and 2 from J, leaving 13 bases between them. Here the CDR3 DNA reads TGTGCCAGCAGCCTAGAGACGGATACCTACGAGCAGTACTTC. Its protein is CASSLETDTYEQYF.

The chain has TRBV5-4 and TRBJ2-7; no definite D call. The CDR3 is 13 residues long. Trimming took 1 base from V and 7 from J, leaving 12 bases between them. Germline V gene data show CDR1 as SGHNT and CDR2 as YYREEE (reference sequence). Here the CDR3 DNA reads TGTGCCAGCAGCTTGTTAAGGGCTGGGGAGCAGTACTTC. Translation: CASSLLRAGEQYF. The complete variable domain, with remaining parts taken from reference TRBV5-4 and TRBJ2-7, reads ETGVTQSPTHLIKTRGQQVTLRCSSQSGHNTVSWYQQALGQGPQFIFQYYREEENGRGNFPPRFSGLQFPNYSSELNVNALELDDSALYLCASSLLRAGEQYFGPGTRLTVT.

This chain connects TRBV2 to TRBJ2-1; TRBD1 matches 7 bases. Unmatched junction bases numbered 5, after V lost 9 bases and J lost 0 bases. The CDR3 length is 14 residues. CDR1 and CDR2 from the germline V gene are SNHLY and FYNNEI. The CDR3 DNA is TGTGCCAGTGAGGGACAGTTCTCCTACAATGAGCAGTTCTTC. This gives the protein CASEGQFSYNEQFF. The full variable domain, completed using reference TRBV2 and TRBJ2-1, is EPEVTQTPSHQVTQMGQEVILRCVPISNHLYFYWYRQILGQKVEFLVSFYNNEISEKSEIFDDQFSVERPDGSNFTLKIRSTKLEDSAMYFCASEGQFSYNEQFFGPGTRLTVL.

CDR3 protein: CASSEGANYGYTF. The CDR3 DNA reads as TGTGCCAGCAGTGAAGGAGCTAACTATGGCTACACCTTC. The chain links TRBV2 to TRBJ1-2; no clear D. This CDR3 is 13 amino acids long. CDR1 and CDR2 from the germline V gene are SNHLY and FYNNEI. Trimming took 1 base from V and 0 from J, leaving 3 bases between them.

Remarks on this clonotype: The junction departs from the called germline gene at one end, perhaps through a read error. This sequence joins TRBV20-1 and TRBJ2-2; 10 nucleotides match TRBD2. CDR1 DFQATT and CDR2 SNEGSKA come from the germline V gene (reference sequence). The CDR3 runs 17 residues. The CDR3 reads CSATGERGGPRTVELFF. The CDR3 region has the DNA TGCAGTGCTACGGGCGAGCGGGGGGGCCCCAGAACCGTGGAGCTGTTTTTT.

The V gene is TRBV5-4, the J gene TRBJ2-3; perhaps TRBD1 as D (6 bases). CDR1 is SGHNT, CDR2 YYREEE, per germline (reference sequence). This CDR3 spans 14 amino acids. V gave up 2 bases and J gave up 4 bases, with 11 bases separating them. This CDR3 is CASSLGQSSDTQYF. As DNA, the CDR3 is TGTGCCAGCAGCTTAGGACAGTCCTCAGATACGCAGTATTTT. Using reference TRBV5-4 and TRBJ2-3 for the parts outside the CDR3, the full variable domain is ETGVTQSPTHLIKTRGQQVTLRCSSQSGHNTVSWYQQALGQGPQFIFQYYREEENGRGNFPPRFSGLQFPNYSSELNVNALELDDSALYLCASSLGQSSDTQYFGPGTRLTVL.

V gene TRBV23-1 combines with J gene TRBJ2-7; 8 nucleotides align to TRBD2. TRBV23-1 is assigned to the ORF class and has an uncertain function. The CDR3 consists of 17 residues. After removal of 4 bases from V and 2 bases from J, the junction contained 13 bases not matched to a gene. CDR3 nucleotide sequence: TGCGCCAGCAGTCTTTCGGGGGGGTCTACCTCCCCCTACGAGCAGTACTTC. It is translated as CASSLSGGSTSPYEQYF.

The rearrangement uses TRBV4-1 and TRBJ1-1; 9 bases match TRBD1. Germline CDR1 and CDR2: MGHRA and YSYEKL. CDR3 size: 14 residues. The V segment lost 5 bases and the J segment 5 bases; nucleotides outside the gene matches: 6. In DNA form, the CDR3 reads TGCGCCAGCAGCTCTCCGACAGGGGGAACTGAAGCTTTCTTT. Its translation: CASSSPTGGTEAFF.

V gene TRBV7-2 combines with J gene TRBJ1-6; D gene ambiguous. The CDR3 extends over 13 amino acids. Germline V gene data show CDR1 as SGHTA and CDR2 as FQGNSA. V lost 1 base, J lost 7 bases, and 5 bases lay in between. CDR3 amino acids: CASSLDTNSPLHF. In nucleotides, the CDR3 is TGTGCCAGCAGCTTAGATACCAATTCACCCCTCCACTTT.

The chain has TRBV7-2 and TRBJ2-1; D is uncertain. The CDR3 is 12 residues long. The germline V gene has CDR1 SGHTA and CDR2 FQGNSA. The V gene lost 5 bases and the J gene lost 10 bases, with 12 bases spanning the gap. The CDR3 sequence: CASSTPYGEQFF. CDR3 DNA: TGTGCCAGCAGCACCCCCTATGGAGAGCAGTTCTTC.

This sequence joins TRBV7-9 and TRBJ1-1; D gene unclear. The CDR3 consists of 12 residues. Trimming pared 1 base from V and 4 bases from J, leaving 4 bases between. From germline, CDR1 is SEHNR and CDR2 FQNEAQ (reference sequence). DNA of the CDR3: TGTGCCAGCAGCTTAGGGAGCACTGAAGCTTTCTTT. Encoded protein: CASSLGSTEAFF. Variable domain in full (rest from reference TRBV7-9 and TRBJ1-1): DTGVSQNPRHKITKRGQNVTFRCDPISEHNRLYWYRQTLGQGPEFLTYFQNEAQLEKSRLLSDRFSAERPKGSFSTLEIQRTEQGDSAMYLCASSLGSTEAFFGQGTRLTVV.

The chain joins TRBV20-1 to TRBJ1-6; TRBD1 agrees at 9 bases. The V segment lost 5 bases and the J segment 10 bases; nucleotides outside the gene matches: 6. CDR1 is DFQATT and CDR2 is SNEGSKA in the germline V gene (reference sequence). The length of the CDR3 is 13 residues. This CDR3 is CSAPGTGSSPLHF. CDR3 DNA: TGCAGTGCTCCCGGGACAGGGAGCTCACCCCTCCACTTT.